The clone carrying this T cell receptor (beta chain) has just one count. Its specificity is not known. Naive CD8 isolation took CD45RO-negative cells positively selected for CCR7 and excluded terminally differentiated effector memory CD45RA+ cells. The donors, all of them Caucasian adults, lived in Nashville, Tennessee. Germline CDR1 is SEHNR and CDR2 is FQNEAQ (reference sequence). The CDR3 consists of 14 residues. V trimming: 1 base; J trimming: 3 bases; junction bases outside the gene matches: 2. The sample comes from a study of shared clonotypes between healthy human individuals. Study conclusions and caveats: How much donors shared clonotypes was expected to be affected by sequencing depth. Donor scarcity curtailed the genetic and exposure-history diversity represented herein.

Data came from immunoSEQ multiplex PCR; TCRdb stores just in-frame clones and leaves some out. Altogether approximately 840,000 clones are present, about 96% being singletons, with the ten largest covering under 0.3%. Sequencing was performed on naive CD8+ T cells sorted from blood. J is TRBJ2-5 and V is TRBV7-9; 7 bases align to TRBD2. This receptor was identified in a man aged 30 to 39 in good health. The CDR3 bases are TGTGCCAGCAGCTTAGTCCTAGCGGAAGAGACCCAGTACTTC. This gives the protein CASSLVLAEETQYF.